A selection of T cell receptor beta chains follows, all from one sample in a study of T cell repertoires in cytomegalovirus infection. A single record per CDR3 protein comes from TCRdb applying MiXCR to the reads. Of over 250,000 distinct CDR3 sequences listed, about 20% were seen once; the top ten hold about 21%. No antigen is known for these receptors. The starting material was cultured PBMCs, obtained from culture after CMV antigen stimulation. These receptors were collected from a human donor in good health (CMV status not recorded). Some clones in this sample may be carry-over from other donors' samples. Each CDR3 is given with its conserved first and last residue. Part of the rows lack a size; the others show once, few, many or a class for expanded clones.

size | J | V | CDR3
many | TRBJ1-4 | TRBV7-8 | CASSLDRQTNEKLFF
few | TRBJ2-1 | TRBV7-7 | CASSSGPLGVNEQFF
- | TRBJ1-1 | TRBV20-1 | CSAGRQGTTEAFF
few | TRBJ1-1 | TRBV7-9 | CASSLFGGVVPIPNTEAFF
few | TRBJ1-5 | TRBV4-1 | CASSQVDYSNQPQHF
few | TRBJ2-5 | TRBV7-2 | CASSLGAARGETQYF
many | TRBJ1-1 | TRBV6-2/TRBV6-3 | CASSYGRDRVYTEAFF
- | TRBJ1-4 | TRBV6-4 | CASSDSRGPNEKLFF
many | TRBJ2-1 | TRBV7-2 | CASSLGGRGAIDEQFF
- | TRBJ2-7 | TRBV6-5 | CATGLAETYEQYF
few | TRBJ2-1 | TRBV27 | CASSFIAGDPAYNEQFF
many | TRBJ1-1 | TRBV7-9 | CASGNTEAFF
few | TRBJ2-7 | TRBV29-1 | CSVATNPSYEQYF
- | TRBJ2-2 | TRBV7-9 | CASSPGQGISGELFF
- | TRBJ2-5 | TRBV6-2/TRBV6-3 | CASSYPFTSGSMKTQYF
- | TRBJ1-2 | TRBV19 | CASSIGRDYGYTF
- | TRBJ1-2 | TRBV19 | CASSPTVGVTGTRYGYTF
- | TRBJ2-3 | TRBV29-1 | CSGWQDTQYF
few | TRBJ2-1 | TRBV11-3 | CASSPGTSNEQFF
many | TRBJ2-2 | TRBV7-2 | CASSQNQGGELFF
- | TRBJ2-1 | TRBV11-2 | CASSLDYGLAGVSEQFF
many | TRBJ1-2 | TRBV11-2 | CASSSQTNYGYTF
many | TRBJ1-3 | TRBV7-9 | CASSLGARAGNTIYF
few | TRBJ2-5 | TRBV6-5 | CASSLQGPPQETQYF
few | TRBJ1-2 | TRBV20-1 | CSASHLQGYGYTF
few | TRBJ2-2 | TRBV4-3 | CASSQELGQNTGELFF
few | TRBJ2-3 | TRBV6-2/TRBV6-3 | CASNQGRSGTDTQYF
many | TRBJ1-4 | TRBV7-9 | CASSLEGRANEKLFF
- | TRBJ2-1 | TRBV19 | CASTNQGIYEQFF
few | TRBJ2-3 | TRBV6-5 | CASSYRGSGGDTQYF
- | TRBJ1-4 | TRBV20-1 | CSASQGAGEKLFF
few | TRBJ1-1 | TRBV2 | CASSVRPTEAFF
- | TRBJ2-3 | TRBV7-6 | CASSLEVGLAGDTQYF
- | TRBJ2-2 | TRBV7-2 | CASSLGRLAGSNTGELFF
many | TRBJ2-5 | TRBV7-8 | CASQPNLQARETQYF
- | TRBJ2-5 | TRBV10-3 | CAVSRGDQETQYF